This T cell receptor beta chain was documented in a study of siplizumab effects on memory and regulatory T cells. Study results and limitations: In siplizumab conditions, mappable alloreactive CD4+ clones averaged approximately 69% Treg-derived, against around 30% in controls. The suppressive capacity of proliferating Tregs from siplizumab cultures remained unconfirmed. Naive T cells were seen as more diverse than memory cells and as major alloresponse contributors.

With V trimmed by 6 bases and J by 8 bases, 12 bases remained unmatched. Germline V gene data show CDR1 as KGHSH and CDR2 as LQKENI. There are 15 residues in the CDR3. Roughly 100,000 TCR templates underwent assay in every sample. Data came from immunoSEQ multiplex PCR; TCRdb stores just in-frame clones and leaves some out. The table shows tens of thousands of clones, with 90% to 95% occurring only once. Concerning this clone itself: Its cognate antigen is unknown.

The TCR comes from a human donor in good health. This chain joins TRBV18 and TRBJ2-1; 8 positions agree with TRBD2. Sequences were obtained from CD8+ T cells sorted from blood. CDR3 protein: CASSLVREGLDEQFF. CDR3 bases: TGTGCCAGCTCCCTAGTCCGGGAGGGCCTGGATGAGCAGTTCTTC.